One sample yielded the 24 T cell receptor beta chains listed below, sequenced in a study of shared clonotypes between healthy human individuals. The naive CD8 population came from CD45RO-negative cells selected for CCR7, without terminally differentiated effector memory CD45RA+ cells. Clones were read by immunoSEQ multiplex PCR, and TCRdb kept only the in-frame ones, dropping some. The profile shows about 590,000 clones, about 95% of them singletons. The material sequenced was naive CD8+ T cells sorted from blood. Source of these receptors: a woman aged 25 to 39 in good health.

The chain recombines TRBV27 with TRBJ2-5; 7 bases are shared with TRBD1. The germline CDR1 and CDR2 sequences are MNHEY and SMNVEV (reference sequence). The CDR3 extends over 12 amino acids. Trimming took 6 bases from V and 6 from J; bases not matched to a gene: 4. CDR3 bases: TGTGCCAGCAGCACAGGGGAAAAGACCCAGTACTTC. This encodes CASSTGEKTQYF.

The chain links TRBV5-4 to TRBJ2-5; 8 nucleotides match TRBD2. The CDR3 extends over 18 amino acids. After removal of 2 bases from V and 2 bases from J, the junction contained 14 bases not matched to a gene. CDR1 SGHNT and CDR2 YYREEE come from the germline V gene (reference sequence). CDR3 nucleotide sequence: TGTGCCAGCAGCTTTTCTACGGTCGGTAGCGGGGCTCAAGAGACCCAGTACTTC. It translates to CASSFSTVGSGAQETQYF.

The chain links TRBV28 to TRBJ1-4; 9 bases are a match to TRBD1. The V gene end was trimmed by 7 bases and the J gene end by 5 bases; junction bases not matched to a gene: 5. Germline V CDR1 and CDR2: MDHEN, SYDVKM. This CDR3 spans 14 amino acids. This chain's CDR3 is CASNTGGGNEKLFF. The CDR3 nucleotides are TGTGCCAGCAATACAGGGGGCGGGAATGAAAAACTGTTTTTT.

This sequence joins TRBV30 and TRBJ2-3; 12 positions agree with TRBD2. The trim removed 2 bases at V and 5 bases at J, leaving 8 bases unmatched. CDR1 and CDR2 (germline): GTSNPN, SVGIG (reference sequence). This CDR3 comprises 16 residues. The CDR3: CAWSFLAGGRGDTQYF. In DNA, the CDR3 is TGTGCCTGGAGTTTTCTAGCGGGAGGGCGGGGAGATACGCAGTATTTT.

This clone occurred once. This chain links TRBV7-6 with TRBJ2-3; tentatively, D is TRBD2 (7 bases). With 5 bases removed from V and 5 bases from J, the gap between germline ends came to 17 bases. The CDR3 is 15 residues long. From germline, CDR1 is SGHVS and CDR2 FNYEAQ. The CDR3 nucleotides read TGTGCCAGCAGCGATAGCGGAGGGGGGGGAGATACGCAGTATTTT. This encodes CASSDSGGGGDTQYF.

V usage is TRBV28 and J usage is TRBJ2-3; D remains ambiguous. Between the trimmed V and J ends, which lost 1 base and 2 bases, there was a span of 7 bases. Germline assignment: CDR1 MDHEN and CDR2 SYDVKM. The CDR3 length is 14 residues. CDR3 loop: CASSLSLHTDTQYF. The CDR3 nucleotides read TGTGCCAGCAGTTTATCCCTACACACAGATACGCAGTATTTT.

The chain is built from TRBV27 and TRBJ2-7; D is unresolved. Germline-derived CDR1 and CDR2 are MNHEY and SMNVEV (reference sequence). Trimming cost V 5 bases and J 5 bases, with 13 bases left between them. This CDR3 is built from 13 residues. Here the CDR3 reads CASSRWASNEQYF. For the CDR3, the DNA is TGTGCCAGCAGTCGGTGGGCGTCCAACGAGCAGTACTTC.

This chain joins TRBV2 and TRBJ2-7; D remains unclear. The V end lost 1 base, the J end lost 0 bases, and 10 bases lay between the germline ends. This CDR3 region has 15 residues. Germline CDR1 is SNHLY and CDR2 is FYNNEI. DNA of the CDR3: TGTGCCAGCAGTGAAGGCAGTTCCCACTCCTACGAGCAGTACTTC. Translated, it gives CASSEGSSHSYEQYF.

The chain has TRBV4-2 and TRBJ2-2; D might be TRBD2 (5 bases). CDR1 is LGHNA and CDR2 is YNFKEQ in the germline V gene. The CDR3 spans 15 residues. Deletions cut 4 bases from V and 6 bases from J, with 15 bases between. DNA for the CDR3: TGTGCCAGCAGCCTTGGAGCGGACGTGTCCGGGGAGCTGTTTTTT. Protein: CASSLGADVSGELFF.

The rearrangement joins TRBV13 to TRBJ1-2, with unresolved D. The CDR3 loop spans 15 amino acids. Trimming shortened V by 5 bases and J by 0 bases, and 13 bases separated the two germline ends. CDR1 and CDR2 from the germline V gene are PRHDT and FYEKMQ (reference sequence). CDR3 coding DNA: TGTGCCAGCAGCCCCGCATCCAGGCCTAACTATGGCTACACCTTC. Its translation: CASSPASRPNYGYTF.

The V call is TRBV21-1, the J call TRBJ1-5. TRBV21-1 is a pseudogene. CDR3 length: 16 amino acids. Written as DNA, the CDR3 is TGTGCCAGCAGCCCCAAAGATATGATAAGCAATCAGCCCCAGCATTTT. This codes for CASSPKDMISNQPQHF.

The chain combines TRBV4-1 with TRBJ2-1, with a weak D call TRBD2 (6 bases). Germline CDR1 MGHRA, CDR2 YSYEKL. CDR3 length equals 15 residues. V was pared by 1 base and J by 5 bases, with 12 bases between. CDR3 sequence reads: CASSQVPSSDNEQFF. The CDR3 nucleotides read TGCGCCAGCAGCCAAGTCCCTTCTAGCGACAATGAGCAGTTCTTC.

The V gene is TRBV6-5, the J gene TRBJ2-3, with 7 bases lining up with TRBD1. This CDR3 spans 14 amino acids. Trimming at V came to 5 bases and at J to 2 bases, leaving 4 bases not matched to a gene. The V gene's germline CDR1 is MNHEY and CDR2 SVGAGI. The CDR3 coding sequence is TGTGCCAGCAGTGCGACAGGGTACACAGATACGCAGTATTTT. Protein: CASSATGYTDTQYF.

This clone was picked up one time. CDR3 bases: TGTGCCAGCAACCCCGGGGGCACAGATACGCAGTATTTT. Translated: CASNPGGTDTQYF. This rearrangement joins TRBV13 to TRBJ2-3; tentatively, D is TRBD2 (5 bases). Trimming took off 7 bases at V and 1 base at J, with 9 bases between the two ends. This CDR3 has 13 amino acids. The germline CDR1 and CDR2 sequences are PRHDT and FYEKMQ (reference sequence).

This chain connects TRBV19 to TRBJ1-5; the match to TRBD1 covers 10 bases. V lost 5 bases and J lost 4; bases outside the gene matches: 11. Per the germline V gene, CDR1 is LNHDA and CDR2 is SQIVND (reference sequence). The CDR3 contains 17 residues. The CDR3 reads CASSSGTGVVGNQPQHF. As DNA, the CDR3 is TGTGCCAGTAGTTCCGGGACAGGGGTCGTTGGGAATCAGCCCCAGCATTTT.

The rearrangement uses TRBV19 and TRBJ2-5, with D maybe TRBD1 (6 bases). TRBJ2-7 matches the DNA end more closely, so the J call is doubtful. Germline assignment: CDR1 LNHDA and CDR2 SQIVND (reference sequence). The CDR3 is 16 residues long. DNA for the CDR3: TGTGCCAGTAGTACGAGGATGACAGGAGACCCCTACGAGCAGTACTTC. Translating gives CASSTRMTGDPYEQYF.

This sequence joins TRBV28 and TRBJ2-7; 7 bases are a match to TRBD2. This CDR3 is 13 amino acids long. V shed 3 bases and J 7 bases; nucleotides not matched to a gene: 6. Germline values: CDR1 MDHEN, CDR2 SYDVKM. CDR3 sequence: CASSFRTGGEQYF. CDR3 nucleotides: TGTGCCAGCAGTTTTAGGACCGGGGGGGAGCAGTACTTC.

CDR3 sequence: CASSKQTSSFDEQYF. In nucleotides, the CDR3 is TGTGCCAGCAGCAAACAGACTAGTAGTTTCGACGAGCAGTACTTC. The chain employs TRBV9 and TRBJ2-7; possible D gene TRBD2, 6 bases. This CDR3 has 15 amino acids. Per the germline V gene, CDR1 is SGDLS and CDR2 is YYNGEE. V dropped 4 bases and J dropped 5 bases, with 19 bases sitting between them.

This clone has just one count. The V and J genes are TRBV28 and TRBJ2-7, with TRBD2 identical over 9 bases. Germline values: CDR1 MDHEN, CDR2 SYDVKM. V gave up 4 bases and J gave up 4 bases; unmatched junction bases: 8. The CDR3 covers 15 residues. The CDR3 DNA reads TGTGCCAGCAGTTGGATGCTAGCGGGATGGTACGAGCAGTACTTC. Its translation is CASSWMLAGWYEQYF.

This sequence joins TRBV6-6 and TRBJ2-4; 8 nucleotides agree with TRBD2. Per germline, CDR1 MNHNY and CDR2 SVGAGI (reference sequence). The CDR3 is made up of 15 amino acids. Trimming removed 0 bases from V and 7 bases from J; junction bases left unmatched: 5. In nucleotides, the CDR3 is TGTGCCAGCAGTTACTCCAAAAGCGGGAGTAACATTCAGTACTTC. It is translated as CASSYSKSGSNIQYF.

In DNA form, the CDR3 reads TGTGCCAGCAGTAATCCGGACACCTCCTACGAGCAGTACTTC. This codes for CASSNPDTSYEQYF. This chain links TRBV27 with TRBJ2-7; weak D call: TRBD1 (5 bases). The V end lost 5 bases, the J end lost 0 bases, and 11 bases lay between the germline ends. This CDR3 contains 14 residues. The germline V gene encodes CDR1 MNHEY and CDR2 SMNVEV (reference sequence).

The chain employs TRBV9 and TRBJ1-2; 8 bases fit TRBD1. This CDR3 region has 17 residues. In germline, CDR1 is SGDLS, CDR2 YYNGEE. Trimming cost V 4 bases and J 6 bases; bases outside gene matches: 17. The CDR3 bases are TGTGCCAGCAGCCCACCCTTCGGCGGACAGGGAGTCGATGGCTACACCTTC. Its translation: CASSPPFGGQGVDGYTF.

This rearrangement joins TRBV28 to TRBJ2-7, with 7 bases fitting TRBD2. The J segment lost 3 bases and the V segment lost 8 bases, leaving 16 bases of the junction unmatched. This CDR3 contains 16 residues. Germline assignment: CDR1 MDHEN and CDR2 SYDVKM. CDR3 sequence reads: CASVGKRGSSYYEQYF. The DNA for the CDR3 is TGTGCCAGCGTGGGGAAGCGGGGAAGCAGCTACTACGAGCAGTACTTC. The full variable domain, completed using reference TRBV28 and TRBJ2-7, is DVKVTQSSRYLVKRTGEKVFLECVQDMDHENMFWYRQDPGLGLRLIYFSYDVKMKEKGDIPEGYSVSREKKERFSLILESASTNQTSMYLCASVGKRGSSYYEQYFGPGTRLTVT.

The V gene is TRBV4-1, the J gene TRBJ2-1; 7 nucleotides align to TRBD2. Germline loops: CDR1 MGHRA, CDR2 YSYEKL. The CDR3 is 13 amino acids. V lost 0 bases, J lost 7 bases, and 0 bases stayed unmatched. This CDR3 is CASSQEGGNEQFF. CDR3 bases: TGCGCCAGCAGCCAAGAGGGGGGGAATGAGCAGTTCTTC.